This TCR beta chain was found in a study of T cell responses to AZD1222 COVID-19 vaccine. The data were produced by immunoSEQ multiplex PCR, yet TCRdb's version contains in-frame clones alone and is incomplete. The repertoire consists of some 150,000 clones, with 90% to 95% occurring once and the leading ten covering 0.7% to 1%. The CDR3 loop spans 11 amino acids. Germline V gene sequence: CDR1 SQVTM, CDR2 ANQGSEA. Germline trimming cut 3 bases from V and 8 bases from J; bases unmatched to any gene: 3. This clone was seen once. Here the sequenced sample was peripheral blood, taken on day 0 of MenACWY control vaccination. The origin of this receptor is an adult in good health. The gene calls are TRBV29-1 and TRBJ1-2, with 7 bases fitting TRBD1. Here the CDR3 DNA reads TGCAGCGTTGAGAAGGGGGCCGGCTACACCTTC. It yields the protein CSVEKGAGYTF. Combining the CDR3 with reference TRBV29-1 and TRBJ1-2 gives the whole variable domain SAVISQKPSRDICQRGTSLTIQCQVDSQVTMMFWYRQQPGQSLTLIATANQGSEATYESGFVIDKFPISRPNLTFSTLTVSNMSPEDSSIYLCSVEKGAGYTFGSGTRLTVV.